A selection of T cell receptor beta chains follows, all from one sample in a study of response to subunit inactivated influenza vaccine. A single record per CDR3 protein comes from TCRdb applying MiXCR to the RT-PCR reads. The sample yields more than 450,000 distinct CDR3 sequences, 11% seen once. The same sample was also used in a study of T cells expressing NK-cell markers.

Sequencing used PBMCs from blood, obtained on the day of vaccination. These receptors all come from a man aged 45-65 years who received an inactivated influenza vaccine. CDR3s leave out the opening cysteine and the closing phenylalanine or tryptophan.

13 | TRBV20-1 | SARDRDYSYNEQF
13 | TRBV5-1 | ASSLAGGRLGEQY
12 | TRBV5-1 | ASSREGSNQPQH
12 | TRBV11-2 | ASSSRPRADTQY
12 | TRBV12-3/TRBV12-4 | ASSLTRQAMRQY
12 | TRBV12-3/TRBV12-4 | ASWKIGSTDTQY
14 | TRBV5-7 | ASSTRDKISNQPQH
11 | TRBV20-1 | SARTQGSNTQY
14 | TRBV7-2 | ASSLLAGRWGNEQF
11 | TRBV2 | ASRIGTYNEQF
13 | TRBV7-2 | ASSVRASNTGELF
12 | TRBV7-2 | ASSPGTAWNEQF
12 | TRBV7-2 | ASSLVGQVYEQY
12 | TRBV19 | ASSIGGGSYEQY
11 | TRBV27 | ASSRRREETQY
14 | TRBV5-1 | ASSLVGGNSNTEAF
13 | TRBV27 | ASSPLAGANTEAF
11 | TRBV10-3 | AISESRDYEQY
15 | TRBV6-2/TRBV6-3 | ASSPLILAGGGNEQF
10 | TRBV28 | ASSLRLTGQY
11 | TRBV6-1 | ASSNAGTTEAF
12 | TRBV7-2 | ASSLRVTVTEAF
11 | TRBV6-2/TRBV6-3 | ASRGLDQNIQY
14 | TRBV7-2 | ASRNSRQGPNSPLH
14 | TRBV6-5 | ASSYSMGQGFYEQY
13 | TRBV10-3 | ATTMGQGGNYGYT
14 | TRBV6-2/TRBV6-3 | ASSGSGTSENNEQF
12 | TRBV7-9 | ASSPRTGSGELF
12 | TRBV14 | ASKITDRDNEQF